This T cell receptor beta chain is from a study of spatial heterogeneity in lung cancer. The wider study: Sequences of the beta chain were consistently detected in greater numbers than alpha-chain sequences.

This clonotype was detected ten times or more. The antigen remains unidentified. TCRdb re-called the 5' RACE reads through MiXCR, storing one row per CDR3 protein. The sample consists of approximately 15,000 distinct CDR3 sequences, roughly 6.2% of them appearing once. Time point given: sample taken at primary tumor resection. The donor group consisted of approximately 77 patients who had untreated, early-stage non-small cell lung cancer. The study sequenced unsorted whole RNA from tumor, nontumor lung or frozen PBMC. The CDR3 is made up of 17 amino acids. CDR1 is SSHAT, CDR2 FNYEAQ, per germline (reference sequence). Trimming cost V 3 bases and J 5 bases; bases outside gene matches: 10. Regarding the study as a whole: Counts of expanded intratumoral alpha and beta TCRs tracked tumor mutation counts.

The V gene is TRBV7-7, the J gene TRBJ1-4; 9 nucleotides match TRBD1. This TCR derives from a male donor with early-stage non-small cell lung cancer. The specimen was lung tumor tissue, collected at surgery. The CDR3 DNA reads TGTGCCAGCAGCTTTAGGACAGGGGCTAGACTAAATGAAAAACTGTTTTTT. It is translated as CASSFRTGARLNEKLFF.